The sequence of this TCR beta chain was determined in a study of blood T cells in healthy people across ages. Study summary: Per two T cells, template switching captured roughly one barcoded beta molecule.

Aged about 6 to 95, donors were systemically healthy Caucasians from Russia. The second PCR ran roughly 6 to 12 cycles with a sample-barcoded 5' primer and J-beta primers. All samples yielded 2.5 million or more CDR3-containing paired-end reads. TCRdb passed the 5' RACE reads through MiXCR, listing each CDR3 protein once. The sample holds about 1.1 million distinct CDR3 sequences, 35% to 45% seen once. CDR3 length: 12 residues. Germline V gene data show CDR1 as SQVTM and CDR2 as ANQGSEA. Trimming removed 6 bases from V and 4 bases from J, with 12 bases in between. Study-wide results and caveats: For the donors, CMV status was unknown and possibly confounded expanded clonotype changes.

In the case of this clonotype: What it recognizes is unknown.

The origin of this receptor is a man between 18 and 29 years old in good health. The genes are TRBV29-1 and TRBJ2-5; D perhaps matches TRBD2 (6 bases). The sequenced material came from blood. CDR3 sequence reads: CSVGGSGETQYF. CDR3 in DNA: TGCAGCGTGGGGGGAAGCGGAGAGACCCAGTACTTC. Drawing the rest from reference TRBV29-1 and TRBJ2-5, the complete variable domain is SAVISQKPSRDICQRGTSLTIQCQVDSQVTMMFWYRQQPGQSLTLIATANQGSEATYESGFVIDKFPISRPNLTFSTLTVSNMSPEDSSIYLCSVGGSGETQYFGPGTRLLVL.